Listed here are 16 T cell receptor beta chains from one sample, sequenced in a study of T cells in Graves' hyperthyroidism and ophthalmopathy. TCR beta CDR3 region amplification was performed from RNA transcripts. A set of HTBI primers served as the primers for a first-round RT-PCR of the TCR CDR3. TCRdb fed the multiplex PCR reads into MiXCR, producing one record per CDR3 protein. The data contain 300,000 to 500,000 distinct CDR3 sequences, over 11% of them seen just once; the ten biggest clones take up 25% to 30%. The sample taken for sequencing was blood. Every receptor here comes from a man between 45 and 60 years old with Graves' ophthalmopathy.

This clonotype came up many times. CDR3 DNA: TGTGCCTGGAGCAATAGGGGAAGGCAGCCCCAGCATTTT. Translated: CAWSNRGRQPQHF. The chain recombines TRBV30 with TRBJ1-5; tentative D call: TRBD1 (5 bases). Germline V CDR1 and CDR2: GTSNPN, SVGIG (reference sequence). This CDR3 has 13 residues. With 3 bases removed from V and 7 bases from J, the gap between germline ends came to 13 bases.

This clonotype has a handful of counts. The chain employs TRBV19 and TRBJ2-3, with D unclear. CDR3 length equals 13 residues. Trimming took 0 bases from V and 4 from J, leaving 5 bases between them. Germline V gives CDR1 LNHDA, CDR2 SQIVND (reference sequence). The CDR3 region is CASSIEGADTQYF. In DNA form, the CDR3 reads TGTGCCAGTAGTATAGAGGGCGCAGATACGCAGTATTTT.

This clonotype was counted a few times. The chain has TRBV27 and TRBJ2-3; 7 positions match TRBD2. Germline V CDR1 and CDR2: MNHEY, SMNVEV (reference sequence). V lost 4 bases and J lost 6; bases outside the gene matches: 10. The CDR3 is 15 residues long. CDR3 residues: CASSYLAGVTDTQYF. CDR3 sequence (DNA): TGTGCCAGCAGTTATCTTGCGGGAGTAACGGATACGCAGTATTTT.

This clonotype was observed many times. V usage is TRBV5-1 and J usage is TRBJ2-7; a possible D gene is TRBD1 (5 bases). The V end was cut by 0 bases, the J end by 2 bases, with 12 bases between. The CDR3 has 15 residues. Germline V gene lookup returns CDR1 SGHRS and CDR2 YFSETQ. CDR3 coding DNA: TGCGCCAGCAGCTTGGGATTTGCAGGGCCCTACGAGCAGTACTTC. It codes for CASSLGFAGPYEQYF.

This clonotype was observed many times. J is TRBJ1-4 and V is TRBV6-5, with 8 bases identical to TRBD1. The length of the CDR3 is 16 residues. CDR1 is MNHEY and CDR2 is SVGAGI in the germline V gene. V lost 2 bases, J lost 5 bases, and 7 bases stayed unmatched. CDR3 DNA: TGTGCCAGCAGTTACGGGGACAGGAGGTTCAATGAAAAACTGTTTTTT. As protein: CASSYGDRRFNEKLFF.

This clonotype was picked up many times. The CDR3 region has the DNA TGCGCCAGCAGCCAAGTGGAGGGATTCCAAGAGACCCAGTACTTC. Its translation is CASSQVEGFQETQYF. The chain employs TRBV4-1 and TRBJ2-5, with D perhaps matching TRBD2 (6 bases). The V gene lost 1 base and the J gene lost 1 base, with 10 bases spanning the gap. The CDR3 is 15 residues long. CDR1 and CDR2 (germline): MGHRA, YSYEKL.

This clonotype was seen many times. This chain joins TRBV20-1 and TRBJ2-3; the match to TRBD2 covers 15 bases. CDR3 length: 17 amino acids. The V gene's germline CDR1 is DFQATT and CDR2 SNEGSKA (reference sequence). The V gene end was trimmed by 5 bases and the J gene end by 1 base; junction bases not matched to a gene: 7. As DNA, the CDR3 is TGCAGTGCTGGACTAGCGGGAGGGCCGTATGGCACAGATACGCAGTATTTT. Translated: CSAGLAGGPYGTDTQYF.

A few counts support this clonotype. The V and J genes are TRBV12-3 or TRBV12-4 and TRBJ2-1, with 10 bases matching TRBD1. With 6 bases clipped from V and 8 bases from J, the junction kept 7 bases outside the gene matches. CDR3 length equals 14 residues. The CDR3 loop is CASSGTGAPYEQFF. The CDR3 coding sequence is TGTGCCAGCAGCGGGACAGGGGCACCCTATGAGCAGTTCTTC.

This clonotype was counted ten times or more. The chain couples TRBV20-1 to TRBJ2-5; D gene uncertain. The CDR3 contains 12 residues. The germline V gene encodes CDR1 DFQATT and CDR2 SNEGSKA (reference sequence). V was clipped by 5 bases and J by 1 base, with 8 bases between them. DNA of the CDR3: TGCAGTGCTCCCAAGGCCCAAGAGACCCAGTACTTC. Translating gives CSAPKAQETQYF.

This clonotype showed up many times. The J gene is TRBJ2-3, the V gene TRBV2; 10 nucleotides agree with TRBD2. This CDR3 contains 15 residues. Germline V gives CDR1 SNHLY, CDR2 FYNNEI. V shed 7 bases and J 5 bases; nucleotides not matched to a gene: 9. The CDR3 spells CASMWLAGVGDTQYF. The CDR3 DNA reads as TGTGCCAGCATGTGGCTAGCGGGAGTCGGAGATACGCAGTATTTT.

This clonotype was seen a few times. The gene calls are TRBV6-1 and TRBJ2-5; D gene ambiguous. The germline V gene has CDR1 MNHNS and CDR2 SASEGT. CDR3 length: 14 amino acids. V lost 1 base and J 7 bases, leaving 13 bases between the germline ends. CDR3 coding DNA: TGTGCCAGCAGTGAAGTTAGGACCACGGGGACCCAGTACTTC. Amino acid sequence: CASSEVRTTGTQYF.

There are many counts of this clonotype. This sequence joins TRBV5-1 and TRBJ2-1; 13 bases are a match to TRBD2. This CDR3 comprises 18 residues. The V gene end was trimmed by 3 bases and the J gene end by 2 bases; junction bases not matched to a gene: 8. Germline CDR1 and CDR2: SGHRS and YFSETQ. DNA for the CDR3: TGCGCCAGCAGCTCCGGACTAGCGGGAGACCCTACCTACAATGAGCAGTTCTTC. Protein product: CASSSGLAGDPTYNEQFF.

At least ten counts were recorded for this clonotype. The chain is built from TRBV6-1 and TRBJ2-7; D tentatively reads TRBD1 or TRBD2 (5 bases each). V gave up 1 base and J gave up 6 bases, with 7 bases separating them. The germline V gene has CDR1 MNHNS and CDR2 SASEGT. The length of the CDR3 is 12 residues. CDR3 nucleotides: TGTGCCAGCAGTGAAGGGGGGTTCGAGCAGTACTTC. As protein: CASSEGGFEQYF.

This clonotype has ten or more counts. The chain recombines TRBV11-3 with TRBJ2-6; D ambiguous. The V gene's germline CDR1 is SGHNT and CDR2 YENEEA. The CDR3 extends over 16 amino acids. V dropped 3 bases and J dropped 1 base, with 10 bases sitting between them. CDR3 amino acids: CASSFRATSGANVLTF. In DNA, the CDR3 is TGTGCCAGCAGCTTCCGGGCCACATCTGGGGCCAACGTCCTGACTTTC.

This clonotype was counted many times. The CDR3 loop is CASFLSVRTEAFF. The CDR3 DNA sequence: TGTGCCAGCTTCTTGAGTGTGCGCACTGAAGCTTTCTTT. The J gene is TRBJ1-1, the V gene TRBV2; D is unresolved. CDR1 SNHLY and CDR2 FYNNEI come from the germline V gene. The germline V and J ends were trimmed by 8 bases and 4 bases, with 14 bases remaining between them. The CDR3 spans 13 residues.

In its sample, this clonotype was seen many times. CDR3 protein: CATSDSTWTSGRTDTQYF. The CDR3 DNA follows: TGTGCCACCAGTGACTCGACGTGGACTAGCGGGAGAACAGATACGCAGTATTTT. The V gene is TRBV24-1, the J gene TRBJ2-3; TRBD2 aligns across 13 bases. V shed 4 bases, J shed 3 bases, and the junction held 9 bases outside the gene matches. The V gene's germline CDR1 is KGHDR and CDR2 SFDVKD. This CDR3 has 18 amino acids.